These 13 T cell receptor beta chains came from one sample sequenced in a study of blood T cell repertoires in COVID-19. The table came from immunoSEQ multiplex PCR; TCRdb's copy has only in-frame clones and leaves some out. The sample holds tens of thousands of clones, 75% to 95% seen once. Specimen: peripheral blood. These TCRs come from a man at least 80 years old with acute or convalescent COVID-19.

About this clone itself: This same CDR3 is encoded by further DNA sequences in the sample. This chain links TRBV27 with TRBJ2-2; possible D gene TRBD2, 6 bases. Germline values: CDR1 MNHEY, CDR2 SMNVEV (reference sequence). Trimming shortened V by 8 bases and J by 5 bases, and 9 bases separated the two germline ends. The CDR3 sequence is 12 residues long. For the CDR3, the DNA is TGTGCCAGCTCGGGAGTGACCGGGGAGCTGTTTTTT. Translated: CASSGVTGELFF.

The chain couples TRBV11-2 to TRBJ2-3; the match to TRBD2 covers 7 bases. Trimming at V came to 1 base and at J to 5 bases, leaving 9 bases not matched to a gene. CDR1 and CDR2 from the germline V gene are SGHAT and FQNNGV. The CDR3 covers 16 residues. The CDR3 bases are TGTGCCAGCAGCTTAGGCGCGGGGGAAGGAATAGATACGCAGTATTTT. This codes for CASSLGAGEGIDTQYF. Using reference TRBV11-2 and TRBJ2-3 for the parts outside the CDR3, the full variable domain is EAGVAQSPRYKIIEKRQSVAFWCNPISGHATLYWYQQILGQGPKLLIQFQNNGVVDDSQLPKDRFSAERLKGVDSTLKIQPAKLEDSAVYLCASSLGAGEGIDTQYFGPGTRLTVL.

In this sample, this clone turned up a few times. This chain connects TRBV6-6 to TRBJ2-7; 7 bases are a match to TRBD1. Germline lookup yields CDR1 MNHNY and CDR2 SVGAGI (reference sequence). After removal of 5 bases from V and 4 bases from J, the junction contained 8 bases not matched to a gene. The CDR3 has 14 residues. The CDR3 region has the DNA TGTGCCAGCAGTCCACATAACAGGGGATACGAGCAGTACTTC. Its translation: CASSPHNRGYEQYF.

V gene TRBV27 combines with J gene TRBJ1-1, with 9 bases matching TRBD1. Germline-derived CDR1 and CDR2 are MNHEY and SMNVEV (reference sequence). With V trimmed by 5 bases and J by 4 bases, 5 bases remained unmatched. CDR3 size: 14 residues. The CDR3 nucleotides read TGTGCCAGCAGTGGACAGGGGCCGAGCACTGAAGCTTTCTTT. It codes for CASSGQGPSTEAFF.

The V gene is TRBV5-1, the J gene TRBJ1-1; 9 bases are shared with TRBD1. The CDR3 runs to 16 residues. Trimming at V came to 0 bases and at J to 4 bases, leaving 7 bases not matched to a gene. The V gene's germline CDR1 is SGHRS and CDR2 YFSETQ. For the CDR3, the DNA is TGCGCCAGCAGCTTGGGGACAGGGGTGACGGCCACTGAAGCTTTCTTT. Protein product: CASSLGTGVTATEAFF. Full variable domain (remainder filled in from reference TRBV5-1 and TRBJ1-1): KAGVTQTPRYLIKTRGQQVTLSCSPISGHRSVSWYQQTPGQGLQFLFEYFSETQRNKGNFPGRFSGRQFSNSRSEMNVSTLELGDSALYLCASSLGTGVTATEAFFGQGTRLTVV.

This rearrangement joins TRBV7-2 to TRBJ2-3; 9 bases fit TRBD2. The CDR3 sequence is 15 residues long. The V segment lost 1 base and the J segment 4 bases; nucleotides outside the gene matches: 3. Germline CDR1 SGHTA, CDR2 FQGNSA. CDR3 in amino acids: CASSLVAGGADTQYF. The CDR3 region has the DNA TGTGCCAGCAGCTTAGTTGCGGGGGGGGCAGATACGCAGTATTTT.

The chain has TRBV7-2 and TRBJ2-1; TRBD2 agrees at 10 bases. Germline assignment: CDR1 SGHTA and CDR2 FQGNSA. Trimming cost V 5 bases and J 4 bases; bases outside gene matches: 5. CDR3 length: 15 amino acids. This chain's CDR3 is CASSERGGPYNEQFF. Here the CDR3 DNA reads TGTGCCAGCAGCGAGCGGGGGGGCCCATACAATGAGCAGTTCTTC.

The gene calls are TRBV7-2 and TRBJ1-4; 11 positions agree with TRBD1. Germline loops: CDR1 SGHTA, CDR2 FQGNSA. Trimming removed 5 bases from V and 8 bases from J; junction bases left unmatched: 4. This CDR3 has 14 residues. The CDR3 nucleotides are TGTGCCAGCAGCGTGGGACAGGGGGGAGAAAAACTGTTTTTT. It is translated as CASSVGQGGEKLFF.

The chain joins TRBV7-3 to TRBJ2-3; 8 bases are a match to TRBD1. V trimming: 5 bases; J trimming: 6 bases; junction bases outside the gene matches: 10. Germline-derived CDR1 and CDR2 are SGHTA and FQGTGA. The CDR3 loop spans 15 amino acids. The CDR3 bases are TGTGCCAGCAGCGCGACAGGGGAAAGTGGCGATACGCAGTATTTT. Translated, it gives CASSATGESGDTQYF.

This chain uses TRBV6-5 with TRBJ2-1; tentative D call: TRBD2 (6 bases). The V end lost 0 bases, the J end lost 5 bases, and 11 bases lay between the germline ends. This CDR3 contains 15 residues. Looked up from germline, CDR1 is MNHEY and CDR2 is SVGAGI. The chain's CDR3 is CASSYSVGSHNEQFF. CDR3 in DNA: TGTGCCAGCAGTTACTCGGTCGGGAGCCACAATGAGCAGTTCTTC.

The chain employs TRBV20-1 and TRBJ1-2, with D possibly TRBD1 on 6 matching bases. The CDR3 extends over 13 amino acids. Trimming removed 3 bases from V and 5 bases from J, with 13 bases in between. CDR1 DFQATT and CDR2 SNEGSKA come from the germline V gene (reference sequence). CDR3 in amino acids: CSASGGRWYGYTF. The CDR3 DNA is TGCAGTGCTAGTGGGGGGCGCTGGTATGGCTACACCTTC.

V is TRBV6-5 and J is TRBJ2-7; D gene ambiguous. The CDR3 covers 13 residues. The V end lost 8 bases, the J end lost 0 bases, and 11 bases lay between the germline ends. Germline V gene lookup returns CDR1 MNHEY and CDR2 SVGAGI. The CDR3 bases are TGTGCCAGCGGTCTATCGAGCTCCTACGAGCAGTACTTC. Translation: CASGLSSSYEQYF.

The rearrangement uses TRBV3-1 (or the pseudogene TRBV3-2) and TRBJ1-6; D not certain. The V and J ends lost 1 base and 6 bases respectively, with 7 bases between them. The CDR3 runs to 14 residues. Per germline, CDR1 LGHDT and CDR2 YNNKEL (reference sequence). CDR3 region: CASSQAAGNSPLHF. The CDR3 DNA follows: TGTGCCAGCAGCCAAGCAGCAGGTAATTCACCCCTCCACTTT.